Included here is one T cell receptor beta chain sequence, with context. Its matching antigen is unknown. The junction had 5 bases not matched to a gene; V was cut back by 3 bases and J by 4 bases. Germline V gene data show CDR1 as SGHAT and CDR2 as FQNNGV. This CDR3 contains 15 residues. This sample was included in a study of radiotherapy plus CTLA-4 blockade in lung cancer. This table comes from immunoSEQ multiplex PCR, and its TCRdb copy is limited to in-frame clones, with some not included. The sample lists tens of thousands of clones, approximately 86% occurring once. Findings and caveats of the study: Response was reportedly best predicted by early blood T cell clone dynamics, with interferon-beta. Some TCR clones had been derived from tumors. These clones expanded in peripheral blood after radiotherapy plus ipilimumab.

The sample in question was peripheral blood, obtained from a patient treated with radiotherapy plus ipilimumab. The receptor was isolated from a human donor with non-small cell lung cancer whose response to radiotherapy plus ipilimumab could not be evaluated. This chain joins TRBV11-2 and TRBJ2-3, with TRBD2 matching 9 bases. The CDR3 nucleotides read TGTGCCAGCAGCTTCAGCGGGGGGCCACCAGATACGCAGTATTTT. It codes for CASSFSGGPPDTQYF. The whole variable domain, filled in from reference TRBV11-2 and TRBJ2-3, reads EAGVAQSPRYKIIEKRQSVAFWCNPISGHATLYWYQQILGQGPKLLIQFQNNGVVDDSQLPKDRFSAERLKGVDSTLKIQPAKLEDSAVYLCASSFSGGPPDTQYFGPGTRLTVL.